This TCR beta chain derives from a study of blood T cell repertoires in COVID-19. At the level of the study: PBMCs, B-cell-depleted T cells, or T cells were the source of the cDNA or gDNA that made up the material.

The method was immunoSEQ multiplex PCR; TCRdb's version includes in-frame clones alone and lacks a portion of them. The sample consists of some 240,000 clones, around 83% of them appearing once. Trimming removed 3 bases at V and 5 bases at J, with 13 bases between. The CDR3 has 14 residues. CDR1 is SGHTA, CDR2 FQGNSA, per germline. The specimen sequenced was peripheral blood. The sequence came from a middle-aged woman who had recovered from COVID-19. The rearrangement joins TRBV7-2 to TRBJ1-1; no definite D call. The CDR3 loop is CASSLERVETEAFF. The CDR3 coding sequence is TGTGCCAGCAGCTTGGAGAGGGTTGAAACTGAAGCTTTCTTT.